This T cell receptor (beta chain) derives from a study of blood T cell repertoires in COVID-19. Across the study: Samples of COVID-19 (acute and convalescent) were obtained from the United States, Italy and Spain. PBMCs, B-cell-depleted T cells, or T cells were the source of the cDNA or gDNA that made up the material.

This clone appeared a few times. With V trimmed by 4 bases and J by 1 base, 8 bases remained unmatched. The CDR3 is made up of 16 amino acids. In germline, CDR1 is SGDLS, CDR2 YYNGEE. Original processing methods: Amplifying reference gene primers gave estimates of nucleated cell counts. TCRdb keeps only in-frame clones here, not all; method: immunoSEQ multiplex PCR. V and J calls and clone size are copied from that table; D and trimming were computed from the DNA. The sample holds under 150,000 clones, under 90% seen once. Sequencing was done on a sample of peripheral blood. The source of this sequence is a human donor in a cohort sampled during active COVID-19. The chain couples TRBV9 to TRBJ2-5; 9 nucleotides agree with TRBD2. CDR3 amino acids: CASSPRTSEGQETQYF. DNA for the CDR3: TGTGCCAGCAGCCCGCGGACTAGCGAGGGCCAAGAGACCCAGTACTTC.